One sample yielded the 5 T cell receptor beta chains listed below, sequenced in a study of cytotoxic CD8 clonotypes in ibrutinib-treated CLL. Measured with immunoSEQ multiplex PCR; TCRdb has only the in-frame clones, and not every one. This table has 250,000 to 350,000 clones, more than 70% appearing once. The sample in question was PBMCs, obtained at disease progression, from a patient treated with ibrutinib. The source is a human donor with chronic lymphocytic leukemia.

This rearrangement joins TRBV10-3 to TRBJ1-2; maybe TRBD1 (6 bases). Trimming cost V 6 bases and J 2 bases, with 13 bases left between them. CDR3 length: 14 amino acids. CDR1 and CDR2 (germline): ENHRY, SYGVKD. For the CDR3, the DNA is TGTGCCATCAGCGTGGACAGAGCAAACTATGGCTACACCTTC. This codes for CAISVDRANYGYTF.

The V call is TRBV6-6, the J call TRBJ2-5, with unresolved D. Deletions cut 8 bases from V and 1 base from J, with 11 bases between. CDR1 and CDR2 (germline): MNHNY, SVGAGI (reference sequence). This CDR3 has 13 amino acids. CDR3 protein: CASGPPTQETQYF. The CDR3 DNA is TGTGCCAGCGGCCCCCCAACCCAAGAGACCCAGTACTTC.

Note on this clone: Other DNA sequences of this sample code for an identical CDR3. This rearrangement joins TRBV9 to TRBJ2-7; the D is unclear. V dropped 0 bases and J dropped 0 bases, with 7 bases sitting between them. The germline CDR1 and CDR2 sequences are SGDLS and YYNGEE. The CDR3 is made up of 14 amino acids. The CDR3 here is CASSVAPDSYEQYF. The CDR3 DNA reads TGTGCCAGCAGCGTAGCGCCTGACTCCTACGAGCAGTACTTC.

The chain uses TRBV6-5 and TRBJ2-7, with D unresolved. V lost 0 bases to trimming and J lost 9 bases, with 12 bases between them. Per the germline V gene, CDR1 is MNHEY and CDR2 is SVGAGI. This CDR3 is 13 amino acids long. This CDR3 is CASSYSAAWGQYF. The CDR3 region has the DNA TGTGCCAGCAGTTACTCGGCAGCCTGGGGGCAGTACTTC.

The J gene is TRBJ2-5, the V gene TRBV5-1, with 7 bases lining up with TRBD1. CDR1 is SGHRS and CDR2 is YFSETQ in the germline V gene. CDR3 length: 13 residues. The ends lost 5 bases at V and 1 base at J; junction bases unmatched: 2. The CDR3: CASSKGAQETQYF. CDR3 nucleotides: TGCGCCAGCAGTAAGGGGGCCCAAGAGACCCAGTACTTC.